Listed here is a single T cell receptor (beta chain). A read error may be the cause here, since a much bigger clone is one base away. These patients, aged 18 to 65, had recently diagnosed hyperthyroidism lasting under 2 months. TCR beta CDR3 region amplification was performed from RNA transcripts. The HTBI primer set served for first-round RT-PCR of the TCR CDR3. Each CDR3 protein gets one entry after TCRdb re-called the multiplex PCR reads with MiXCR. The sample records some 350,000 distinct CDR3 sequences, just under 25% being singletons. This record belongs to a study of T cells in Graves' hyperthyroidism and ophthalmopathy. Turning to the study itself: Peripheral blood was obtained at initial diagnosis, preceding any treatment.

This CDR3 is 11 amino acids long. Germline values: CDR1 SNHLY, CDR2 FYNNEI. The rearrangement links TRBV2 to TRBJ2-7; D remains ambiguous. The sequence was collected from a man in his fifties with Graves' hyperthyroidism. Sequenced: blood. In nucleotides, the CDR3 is TGTGCCAGCAGTCAGACCCACGAGCAGTGCTTC. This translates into CASSQTHEQCF.